This is a list of T cell receptor beta chains from one sample in a study of blood T cells in healthy people across ages. TCRdb re-derived calls from the 5' RACE reads in MiXCR, one entry per CDR3 protein. This repertoire shows approximately 690,000 distinct CDR3 sequences, about 53% found once; its top ten account for 30% to 45%. The specimen sequenced was blood. These receptors came from a man between 60 and 75 years old in good health. The CDR3 runs from the conserved cysteine through the conserved F or W. D genes are given only for firm matches. Some rows have no size entry. The others give once, few or many, or a class for an expanded clone.

D | J | V | size | DNA | CDR3
NA | TRBJ1-1 | TRBV7-2 | few | TGTGCCAGCAGCTTAGTAGCGGGGCCGGGGACTGAAGCTTTCTTT | CASSLVAGPGTEAFF
NA | TRBJ1-1 | TRBV15 | NA | TGTGCCACCAGCAGGGGTTCCGACAGCACTGAAGCTTTCTTT | CATSRGSDSTEAFF
TRBD2 | TRBJ2-5 | TRBV12-3/TRBV12-4 | NA | TGTGCCAGCAGTGATATTAGCGGGGGGGGTGGGAAGACCCAGTACTTC | CASSDISGGGGKTQYF
NA | TRBJ2-5 | TRBV20-1 | NA | TGCAGTGCTAGAGACTCGGACACGCGCCTAGGGACCCAGTACTTC | CSARDSDTRLGTQYF
TRBD2 | TRBJ2-5 | TRBV5-5 | NA | TGTGCCAGCAGCCGATGGACTAGCGGGGTCGCGGGGACCCAGTACTTC | CASSRWTSGVAGTQYF
TRBD2 | TRBJ2-5 | TRBV7-6 | NA | TGTGCCAGCAGCCCCTGGACTAGCGGGGGCCTGGGGACGACCCAGTACTTC | CASSPWTSGGLGTTQYF
TRBD1 | TRBJ1-2 | TRBV6-6 | once | TGTGCCAGCAGCCAAAGGACAGGAACGAACTATGGCTACACCTTC | CASSQRTGTNYGYTF
TRBD2 | TRBJ2-7 | TRBV2 | NA | TGTGCCAGCAGTGAAAGGGCGGGGGAACGGAAGAACGAGCAGTACTTC | CASSERAGERKNEQYF
NA | TRBJ1-2 | TRBV27 | few | TGTGCCAGCAGTCCCGGGGCCTACGGAGGCTACACCTTC | CASSPGAYGGYTF
TRBD2 | TRBJ2-1 | TRBV20-1 | NA | TGCAGTGCTAGTTACGCGGGGGGGACCTTTGAGCAGTTCTTC | CSASYAGGTFEQFF
NA | TRBJ1-2 | TRBV20-1 | few | TGCAGCGCGGGGGGCCCTAACTATGGCTACACCTTC | CSAGGPNYGYTF
NA | TRBJ1-6 | TRBV27 | NA | TGTGCCAGCAGTTTAATACAGAGCGGTTCACCCCTCCACTTT | CASSLIQSGSPLHF
TRBD1 | TRBJ2-1 | TRBV6-4 | NA | TGTGCCAGCAGTGACTCTGGGACAGGGGGCTACAATGAGCAGTTCTTC | CASSDSGTGGYNEQFF
NA | TRBJ2-7 | TRBV5-6 | few | TGTGCCAGCAGCTTTGGGGACTGGGAGCAGTACTTC | CASSFGDWEQYF
NA | TRBJ1-1 | TRBV28 | NA | TGTGCCAGCAGTGGGAGTGGCGAGGGGGACGACACTGAAGCTTTCTTT | CASSGSGEGDDTEAFF
NA | TRBJ2-5 | TRBV7-8 | once | TGTGCCAGCAGCCCCCGTTGGGATACAGAGACCCAGTACTTC | CASSPRWDTETQYF
TRBD2 | TRBJ2-1 | TRBV10-2 | NA | TGCGCCACTCAACTAGCGGGGAGGTACAATGAGCAGTTCTTC | CATQLAGRYNEQFF
NA | TRBJ1-2 | TRBV12-3/TRBV12-4 | NA | TGTGCCAGCAGTACGTCAGGGAGCGTAGGCTACACCTTC | CASSTSGSVGYTF
TRBD1 | TRBJ2-5 | TRBV2 | NA | TGTGCCAGCAACGACAGGGACCCCTGGAAGACCCAGTACTTC | CASNDRDPWKTQYF
NA | TRBJ2-3 | TRBV25-1 | NA | TGTGCCAGCAGTACCCCAGGGGATACGCAGTATTTT | CASSTPGDTQYF
TRBD1 | TRBJ1-5 | TRBV6-1 | few | TGTGCCAGCAGTGATAGGACAGGGGTTCTCAAGCCCCAGCATTTT | CASSDRTGVLKPQHF
NA | TRBJ2-7 | TRBV6-6 | NA | TGTGCCAGCAAGGGGGAAAACTACGAGCAGTACTTC | CASKGENYEQYF
NA | TRBJ2-5 | TRBV20-1 | NA | TGCAGTGCCTTAGGGACGGAGGGCCTCCAAGAGACCCAGTACTTC | CSALGTEGLQETQYF
TRBD1 | TRBJ2-7 | TRBV13 | NA | TGTGCCAGCAGCCAAGCCGGGCAGGGGGCCCACGAGCAGTACTTC | CASSQAGQGAHEQYF
TRBD1 | TRBJ2-1 | TRBV29-1 | many | TGCAGCGTAAGGCGGACAGGCAATGAGCAGTTCTTC | CSVRRTGNEQFF
NA | TRBJ1-1 | TRBV5-1 | once | TGCGCCAGCAGCCCCGGGGCAGTTGACGAAGCTTTCTTT | CASSPGAVDEAFF
NA | TRBJ1-1 | TRBV6-5 | NA | TGTGCCAGCAGTTACTCCCACCGTGGCGCGGGCAGGGACACTGAAGCTTTCTTT | CASSYSHRGAGRDTEAFF
TRBD1 | TRBJ2-1 | TRBV28 | few | TGTGCCAGCAGTTTCGGGACAGAGTACTACAATGAGCAGTTCTTC | CASSFGTEYYNEQFF
TRBD1 | TRBJ2-4 | TRBV19 | NA | TGTGCCAGTAGTCAAGACAGGGCCCTAATTCAGTACTTC | CASSQDRALIQYF
TRBD1 | TRBJ2-1 | TRBV27 | NA | TGTGCCAGCGCCCCCCGGACAGGGGAAAACAATGAGCAGTTCTTC | CASAPRTGENNEQFF
TRBD2 | TRBJ2-2 | TRBV29-1 | NA | TGCAGCGTTGACACTAGCGGGGTAACCGGGGAGCTGTTTTTT | CSVDTSGVTGELFF
NA | TRBJ1-2 | TRBV27 | few | TGTGCCAGCAGACTCGCGACCGGTTTCTATGGCTACACCTTC | CASRLATGFYGYTF
NA | TRBJ2-7 | TRBV29-1 | NA | TGCAGCGTTGAAGTGGGGCCAACTTACGAGCAGTACTTC | CSVEVGPTYEQYF
NA | TRBJ1-1 | TRBV18 | NA | TGTGCCAGCTCACCAGGGAGTGGCACTGAAGCTTTCTTT | CASSPGSGTEAFF
NA | TRBJ2-3 | TRBV20-1 | NA | TGCAGTGCCAAAGGAGGCGGGCTGGATACGCAGTATTTT | CSAKGGGLDTQYF
NA | TRBJ2-2 | TRBV19 | NA | TGTGCCAGTTCTCTACAGGCGAACACCGGGGAGCTGTTTTTT | CASSLQANTGELFF
TRBD2 | TRBJ2-3 | TRBV12-3/TRBV12-4 | NA | TGTGCCAGCAGTTTTTTGAGACTAGCGGGAGATACGCAGTATTTT | CASSFLRLAGDTQYF
TRBD1 | TRBJ1-1 | TRBV20-1 | NA | TGCAGTGCTCGACAGGGGGGGAACACTGAAGCTTTCTTT | CSARQGGNTEAFF